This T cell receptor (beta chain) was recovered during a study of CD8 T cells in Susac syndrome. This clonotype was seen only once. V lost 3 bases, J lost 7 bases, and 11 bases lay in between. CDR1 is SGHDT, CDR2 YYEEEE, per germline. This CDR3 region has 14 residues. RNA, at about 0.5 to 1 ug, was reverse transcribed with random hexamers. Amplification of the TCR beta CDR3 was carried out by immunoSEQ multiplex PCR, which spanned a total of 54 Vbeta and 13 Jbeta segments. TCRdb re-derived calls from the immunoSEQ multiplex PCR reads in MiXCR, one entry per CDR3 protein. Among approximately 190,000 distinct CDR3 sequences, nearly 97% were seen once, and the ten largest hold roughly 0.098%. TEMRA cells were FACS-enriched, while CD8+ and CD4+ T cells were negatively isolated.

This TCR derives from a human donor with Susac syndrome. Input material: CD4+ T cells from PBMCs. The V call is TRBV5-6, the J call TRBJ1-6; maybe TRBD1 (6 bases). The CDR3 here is CASSYDDRNSPLHF. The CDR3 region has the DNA TGTGCCAGCAGCTACGATGACAGGAATTCACCCCTCCACTTT.